This TCR beta chain is drawn from a study of beta chain features in type 1 diabetes. V shed 4 bases, J shed 4 bases, and the junction held 5 bases outside the gene matches. Germline CDR1 and CDR2: SGHTA and FQGTGA. This CDR3 region has 17 residues. Isolated RNA was reverse transcribed in full, so expressed TCRB transcripts were sequenced. Clones were sequenced by immunoSEQ multiplex PCR, and TCRdb holds only the in-frame ones, with some missing. Of about 290,000 clones in the sample, 8% were seen once. There was one heparinised blood draw per donor, averaging around 0.11 L. The TCR comes from a woman younger than 30 in good health. This chain uses TRBV7-3 with TRBJ2-2, with TRBD2 matching 14 bases. The sequenced sample consisted of central memory CD4+ T cells from blood. In nucleotides, the CDR3 is TGTGCCAGCAGCTGGACTAGCGGGAGGATCCCCACCGGGGAGCTGTTTTTT. Amino acids: CASSWTSGRIPTGELFF. The full variable domain, rest sourced from reference TRBV7-3 and TRBJ2-2, is GAGVSQTPSNKVTEKGKYVELRCDPISGHTALYWYRQSLGQGPEFLIYFQGTGAADDSGLPNDRFFAVRPEGSVSTLKIQRTERGDSAVYLCASSWTSGRIPTGELFFGEGSRLTVL.